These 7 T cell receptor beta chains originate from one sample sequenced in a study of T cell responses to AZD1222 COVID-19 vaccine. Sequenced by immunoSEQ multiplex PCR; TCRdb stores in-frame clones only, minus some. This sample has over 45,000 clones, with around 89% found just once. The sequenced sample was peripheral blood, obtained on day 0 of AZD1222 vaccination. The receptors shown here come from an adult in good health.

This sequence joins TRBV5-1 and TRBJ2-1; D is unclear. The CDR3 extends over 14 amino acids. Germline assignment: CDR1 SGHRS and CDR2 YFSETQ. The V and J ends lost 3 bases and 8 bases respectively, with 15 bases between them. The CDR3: CASSYLSIGDEQFF. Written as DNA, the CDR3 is TGCGCCAGCAGCTATCTTAGCATTGGGGATGAGCAGTTCTTC.

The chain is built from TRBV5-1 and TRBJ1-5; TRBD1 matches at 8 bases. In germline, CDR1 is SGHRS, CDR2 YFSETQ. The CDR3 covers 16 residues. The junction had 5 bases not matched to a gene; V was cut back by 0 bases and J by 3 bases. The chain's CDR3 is CASSLDGTGYNQPQHF. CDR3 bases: TGCGCCAGCAGCTTGGATGGGACAGGATACAATCAGCCCCAGCATTTT.

CDR3 nucleotides: TGTGCCAGCAGGACCCGGGCTCATAGCAATCAGCCCCAGCATTTT. Its protein is CASRTRAHSNQPQHF. This chain uses TRBV28 with TRBJ1-5, with D uncertain. V shed 6 bases and J shed 0 bases, with 12 bases lying between them. Per germline, CDR1 MDHEN and CDR2 SYDVKM. CDR3 length: 15 residues.

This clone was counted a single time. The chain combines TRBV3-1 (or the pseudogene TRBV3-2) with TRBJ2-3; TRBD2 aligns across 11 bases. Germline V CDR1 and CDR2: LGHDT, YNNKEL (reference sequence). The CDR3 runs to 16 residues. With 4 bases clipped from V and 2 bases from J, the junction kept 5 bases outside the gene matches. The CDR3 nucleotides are TGTGCCAGCAGCCGGAAGACTAGCGGGATCACAGATACGCAGTATTTT. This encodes CASSRKTSGITDTQYF.

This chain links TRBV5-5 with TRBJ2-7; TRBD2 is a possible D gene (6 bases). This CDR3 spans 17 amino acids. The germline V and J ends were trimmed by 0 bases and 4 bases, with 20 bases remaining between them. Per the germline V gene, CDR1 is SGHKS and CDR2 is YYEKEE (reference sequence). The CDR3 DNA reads TGTGCCAGCAGCTTGGCCGGGGCGGGACGAGGTTTGTACGAGCAGTACTTC. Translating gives CASSLAGAGRGLYEQYF.

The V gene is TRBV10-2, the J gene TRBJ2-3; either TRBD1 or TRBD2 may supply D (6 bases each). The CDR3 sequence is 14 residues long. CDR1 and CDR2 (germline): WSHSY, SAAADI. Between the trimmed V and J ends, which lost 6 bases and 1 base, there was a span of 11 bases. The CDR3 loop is CASSEGGGTDTQYF. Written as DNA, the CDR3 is TGCGCCAGCAGCGAGGGGGGTGGCACAGATACGCAGTATTTT.

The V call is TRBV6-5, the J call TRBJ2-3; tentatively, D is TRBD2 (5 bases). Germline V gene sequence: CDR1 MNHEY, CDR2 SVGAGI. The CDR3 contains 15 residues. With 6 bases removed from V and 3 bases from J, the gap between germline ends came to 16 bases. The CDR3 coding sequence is TGTGCCAGCAGACCCACCCGGACGGGGACAGATACGCAGTATTTT. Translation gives CASRPTRTGTDTQYF.